These 4 T cell receptor beta chains came from one sample sequenced in a study of T cell clonality in common variable immunodeficiency. Method: immunoSEQ multiplex PCR; TCRdb's copy keeps in-frame clones and lacks some. There are 45,000 to 55,000 clones in the sample, none observed a single time. The sequencing input was peripheral blood mononuclear cells. The receptors were gathered from a person aged 18 to 75 in good health.

This clone was seen a handful of times. The observed sequence ends 3 residues before the CDR3 terminus, with the missing tail filled in from the germline J gene. V is TRBV7-9 and J is TRBJ1-1; D is undetermined. Germline CDR1 reads SEHNR; CDR2 reads FQNEAQ (reference sequence). This CDR3 contains 10 residues. CDR3 protein: CASSLGAAFF. The covered CDR3 bases are TGTGCCAGCAGCTTAGGAGCA.

The sample holds many counts of this clone. The sequence runs out 3 residues before the end of the CDR3; the remainder is reconstructed from the germline J gene. The rearrangement uses TRBV19 and TRBJ1-5; 8 bases align to TRBD1. Germline V lookup: CDR1 LNHDA, CDR2 SQIVND (reference sequence). The CDR3 has 17 residues. V shed 6 bases, J shed 3 bases, and the junction held 13 bases outside the gene matches. The part of the CDR3 DNA that was read is TGTGCCAGTAGGACCCTCGCGGGACAGGACTACAATCAGCCC. As protein: CASRTLAGQDYNQP. The full CDR3 protein reads CASRTLAGQDYNQPQHF.

The sample holds many counts of this clone. The read ends 3 residues shy of where the CDR3 ends; the end is completed using the germline J gene. The rearrangement joins TRBV19 to TRBJ2-1, with TRBD1 as a possible D gene (6 bases). CDR1 is LNHDA, CDR2 SQIVND, per germline (reference sequence). This CDR3 has 14 residues. Trimming took 4 bases from V and 4 from J, leaving 11 bases between them. The sequenced part of the CDR3 DNA is TGTGCCAGTAGTACCTGGACAGATTACAATGAG. Protein product: CASSTWTDYNE. From start to end, the CDR3 is CASSTWTDYNEQFF.

This clone was picked up many times. The read halts 3 residues ahead of the CDR3 end, with the missing end drawn from the germline J gene. The rearrangement joins TRBV28 to TRBJ2-5, with D maybe TRBD2 (6 bases). Germline loops: CDR1 MDHEN, CDR2 SYDVKM. V lost 6 bases and J 1 base, leaving 15 bases between the germline ends. CDR3 length: 15 residues. The sequenced part of the CDR3 DNA is TGTGCCAGCAGCACCCTTAGACTAGGCCAAGAGACC. Protein product: CASSTLRLGQET. The full-length CDR3 reads as CASSTLRLGQETQYF.